The T cell receptor (beta chain) described here comes from a study of OX40 agonist ivuxolimab in advanced cancers. In the study overall: The drug used for patients, ivuxolimab, was an agonistic anti-OX40 (CD134) antibody. Therapy given before enrollment (anti-PD-1, anti-PD-L1 or anti-CTLA-4) was allowed, and 35% to 45% had some. Three patients, one with hepatocellular carcinoma and two with cutaneous melanoma, responded partially.

Profiling relied on immunoSEQ multiplex PCR, and the TCRdb table lists in-frame clones only, not all of them. The sample lists approximately 82,000 clones, approximately 87% occurring once. The CDR3 is made up of 14 amino acids. V gave up 3 bases and J gave up 1 base; unmatched junction bases: 2. CDR1 and CDR2 from the germline V gene are SGHNT and YYREEE (reference sequence). The TCR comes from an adult with an advanced solid tumor such as melanoma, head and neck, liver or kidney cancer. V and J are TRBV5-4 and TRBJ1-1; 8 bases align to TRBD1. This specimen consisted of CD4+ or CD8+ T cells sorted from blood, obtained in a trial of the OX40 agonist ivuxolimab. The CDR3 loop reads CASSWDRTNTEAFF. DNA for the CDR3: TGTGCCAGCAGCTGGGACAGGACGAACACTGAAGCTTTCTTT.